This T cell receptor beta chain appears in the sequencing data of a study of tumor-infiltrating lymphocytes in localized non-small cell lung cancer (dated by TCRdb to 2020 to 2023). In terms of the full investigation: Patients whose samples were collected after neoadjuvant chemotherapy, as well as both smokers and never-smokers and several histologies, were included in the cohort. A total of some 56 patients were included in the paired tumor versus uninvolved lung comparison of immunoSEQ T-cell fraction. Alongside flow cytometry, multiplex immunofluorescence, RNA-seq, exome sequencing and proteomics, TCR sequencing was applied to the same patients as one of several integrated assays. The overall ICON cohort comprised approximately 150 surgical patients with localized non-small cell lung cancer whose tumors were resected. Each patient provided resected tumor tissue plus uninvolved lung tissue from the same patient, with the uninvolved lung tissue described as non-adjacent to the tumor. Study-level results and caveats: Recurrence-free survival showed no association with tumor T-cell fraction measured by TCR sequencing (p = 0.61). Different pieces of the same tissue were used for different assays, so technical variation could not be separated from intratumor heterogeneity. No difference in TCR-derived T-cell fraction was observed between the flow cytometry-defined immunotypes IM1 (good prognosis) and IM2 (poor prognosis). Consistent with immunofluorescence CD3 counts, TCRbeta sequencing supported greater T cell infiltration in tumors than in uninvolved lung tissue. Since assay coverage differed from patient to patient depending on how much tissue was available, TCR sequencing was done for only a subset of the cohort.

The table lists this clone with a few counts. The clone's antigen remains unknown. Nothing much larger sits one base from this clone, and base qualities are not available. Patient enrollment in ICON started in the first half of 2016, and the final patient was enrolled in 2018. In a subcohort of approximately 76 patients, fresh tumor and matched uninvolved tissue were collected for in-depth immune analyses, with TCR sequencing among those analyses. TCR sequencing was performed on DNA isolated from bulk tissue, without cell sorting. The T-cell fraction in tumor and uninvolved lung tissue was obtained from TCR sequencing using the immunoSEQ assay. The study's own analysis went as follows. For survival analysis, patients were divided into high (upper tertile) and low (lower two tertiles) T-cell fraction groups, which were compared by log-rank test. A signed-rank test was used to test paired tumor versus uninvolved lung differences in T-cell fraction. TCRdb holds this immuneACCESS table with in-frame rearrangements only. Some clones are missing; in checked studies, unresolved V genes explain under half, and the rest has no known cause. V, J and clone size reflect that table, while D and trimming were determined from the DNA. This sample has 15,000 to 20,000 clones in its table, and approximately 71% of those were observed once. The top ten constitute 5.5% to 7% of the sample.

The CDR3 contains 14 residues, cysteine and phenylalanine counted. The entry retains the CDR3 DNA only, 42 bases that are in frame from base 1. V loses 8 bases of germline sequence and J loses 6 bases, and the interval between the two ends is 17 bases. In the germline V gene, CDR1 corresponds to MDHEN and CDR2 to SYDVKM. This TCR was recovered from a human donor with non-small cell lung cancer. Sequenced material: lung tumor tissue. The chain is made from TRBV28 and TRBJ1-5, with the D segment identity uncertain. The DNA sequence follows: TGTGCCAGCGGCAGCCAAGTTGGGTTTCAGCCCCAGCATTTT. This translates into CASGSQVGFQPQHF.